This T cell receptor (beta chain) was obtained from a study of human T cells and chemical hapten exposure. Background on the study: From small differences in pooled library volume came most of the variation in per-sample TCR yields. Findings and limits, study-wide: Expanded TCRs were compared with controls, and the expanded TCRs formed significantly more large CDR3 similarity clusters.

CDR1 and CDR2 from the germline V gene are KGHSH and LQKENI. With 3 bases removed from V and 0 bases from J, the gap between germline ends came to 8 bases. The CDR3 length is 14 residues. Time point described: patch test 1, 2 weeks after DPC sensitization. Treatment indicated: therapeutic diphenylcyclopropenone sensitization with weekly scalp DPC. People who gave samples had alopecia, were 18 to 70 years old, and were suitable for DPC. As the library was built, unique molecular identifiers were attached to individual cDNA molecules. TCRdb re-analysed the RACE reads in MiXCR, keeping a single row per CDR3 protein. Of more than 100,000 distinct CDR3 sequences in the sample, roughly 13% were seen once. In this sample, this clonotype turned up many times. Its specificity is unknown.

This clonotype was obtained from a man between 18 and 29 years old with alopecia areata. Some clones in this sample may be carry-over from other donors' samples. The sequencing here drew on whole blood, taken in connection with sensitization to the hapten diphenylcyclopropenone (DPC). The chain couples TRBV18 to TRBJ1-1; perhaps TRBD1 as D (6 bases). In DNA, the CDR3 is TGTGCCAGCTCACCGGACAGTCTGAACACTGAAGCTTTCTTT. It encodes CASSPDSLNTEAFF.